This TCR beta chain comes out of a study of technical replicates of blood from a few donors. Only in-frame clones appear in the TCRdb table, and some are missing; sequencing was by immunoSEQ multiplex PCR. Altogether 50,000 to 70,000 clones are present, 85% to 95% being singletons, with the ten largest covering under 5.5%. With 7 bases removed from V and 1 base from J, the gap between germline ends came to 12 bases. The length of the CDR3 is 13 residues. CDR1 and CDR2 from the germline V gene are SGHTS and YDEGEE. Sequencing used PBMCs. The TCR originated in a human donor in good health. Some clones in this sample may be carry-over from other donors' samples. The chain uses TRBV5-8 and TRBJ2-7, with D maybe TRBD2 (5 bases). This chain's CDR3 is CASDRDRSYEQYF. Written as DNA, the CDR3 is TGTGCCAGCGACCGGGATAGATCCTACGAGCAGTACTTC. Complete variable domain (other parts from reference TRBV5-8 and TRBJ2-7): EAGVTQSPTHLIKTRGQQATLRCSPISGHTSVYWYQQALGLGLQFLLWYDEGEERNRGNFPPRFSGRQFPNYSSELNVNALELEDSALYLCASDRDRSYEQYFGPGTRLTVT.